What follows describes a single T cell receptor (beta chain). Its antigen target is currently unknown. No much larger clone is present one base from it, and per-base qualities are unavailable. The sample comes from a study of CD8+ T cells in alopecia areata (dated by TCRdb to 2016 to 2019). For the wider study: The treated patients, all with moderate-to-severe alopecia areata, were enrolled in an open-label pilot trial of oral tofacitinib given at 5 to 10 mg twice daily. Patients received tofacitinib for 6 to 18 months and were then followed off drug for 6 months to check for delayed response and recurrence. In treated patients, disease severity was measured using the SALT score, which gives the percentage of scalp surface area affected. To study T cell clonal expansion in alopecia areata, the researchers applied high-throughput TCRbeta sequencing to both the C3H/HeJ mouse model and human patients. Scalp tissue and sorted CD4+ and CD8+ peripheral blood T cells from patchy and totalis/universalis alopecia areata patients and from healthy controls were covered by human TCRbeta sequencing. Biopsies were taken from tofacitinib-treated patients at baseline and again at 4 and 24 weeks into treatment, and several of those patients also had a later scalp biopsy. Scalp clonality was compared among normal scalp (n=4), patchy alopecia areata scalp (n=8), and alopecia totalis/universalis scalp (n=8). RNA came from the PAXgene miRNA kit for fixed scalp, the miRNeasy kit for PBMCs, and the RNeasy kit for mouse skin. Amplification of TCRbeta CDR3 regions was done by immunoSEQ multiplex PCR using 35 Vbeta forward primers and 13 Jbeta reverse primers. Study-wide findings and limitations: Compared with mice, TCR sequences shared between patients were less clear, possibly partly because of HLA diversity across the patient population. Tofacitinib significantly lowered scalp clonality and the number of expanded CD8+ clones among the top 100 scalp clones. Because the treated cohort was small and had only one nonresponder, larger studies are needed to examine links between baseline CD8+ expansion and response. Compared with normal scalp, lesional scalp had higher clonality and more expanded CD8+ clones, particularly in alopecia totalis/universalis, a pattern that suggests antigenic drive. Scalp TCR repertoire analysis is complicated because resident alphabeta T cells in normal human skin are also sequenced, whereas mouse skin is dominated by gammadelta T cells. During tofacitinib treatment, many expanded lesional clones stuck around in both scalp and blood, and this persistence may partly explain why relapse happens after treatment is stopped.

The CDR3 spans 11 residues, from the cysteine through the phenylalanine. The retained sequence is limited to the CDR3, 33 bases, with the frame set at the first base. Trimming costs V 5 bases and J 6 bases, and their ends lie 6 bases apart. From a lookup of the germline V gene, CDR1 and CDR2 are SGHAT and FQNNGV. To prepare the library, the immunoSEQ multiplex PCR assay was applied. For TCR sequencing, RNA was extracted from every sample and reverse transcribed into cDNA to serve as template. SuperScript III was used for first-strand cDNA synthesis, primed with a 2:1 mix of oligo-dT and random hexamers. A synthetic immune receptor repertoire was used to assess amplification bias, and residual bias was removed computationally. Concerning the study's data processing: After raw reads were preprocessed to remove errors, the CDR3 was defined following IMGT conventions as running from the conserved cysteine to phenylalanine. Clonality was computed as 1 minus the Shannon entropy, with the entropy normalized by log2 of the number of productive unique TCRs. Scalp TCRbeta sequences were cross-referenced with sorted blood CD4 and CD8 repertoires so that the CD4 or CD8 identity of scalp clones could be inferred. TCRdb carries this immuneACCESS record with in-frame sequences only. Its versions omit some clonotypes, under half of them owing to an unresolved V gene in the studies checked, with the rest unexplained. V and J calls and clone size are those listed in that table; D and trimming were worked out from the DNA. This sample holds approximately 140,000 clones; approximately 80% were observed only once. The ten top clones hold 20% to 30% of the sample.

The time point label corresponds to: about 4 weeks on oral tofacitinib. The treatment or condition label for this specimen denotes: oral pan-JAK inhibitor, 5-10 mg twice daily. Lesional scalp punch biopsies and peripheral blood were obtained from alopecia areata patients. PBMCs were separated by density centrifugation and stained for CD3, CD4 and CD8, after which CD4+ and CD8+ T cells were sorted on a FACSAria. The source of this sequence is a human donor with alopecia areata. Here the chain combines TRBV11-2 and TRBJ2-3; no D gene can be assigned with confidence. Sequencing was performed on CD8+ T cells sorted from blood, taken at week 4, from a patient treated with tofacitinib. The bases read TGTGCCAGCAGCCTCATTGATACGCAGTATTTT. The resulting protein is CASSLIDTQYF.